The entry that follows covers one TCR beta chain sequence. The data stem from a study of blood T cell repertoires in COVID-19. Overall study context: COVID-19 samples collected from the United States, Italy and Spain covered acute and convalescent phases. PBMCs, B-cell-depleted T cells, or T cells were the source of the cDNA or gDNA that made up the material.

The repertoire was sequenced with immunoSEQ multiplex PCR; TCRdb's copy has only in-frame clones and lacks some. Among 90,000 to 130,000 clones listed, 80% to 90% were seen once. Germline CDR1 and CDR2: MNHEY and SVGEGT. Trimming took off 0 bases at V and 8 bases at J, with 16 bases between the two ends. The CDR3 loop spans 15 amino acids. This TCR was sampled from a man aged 40-49 years with acute or convalescent COVID-19. Sequencing was done on a sample of peripheral blood. This chain joins TRBV6-2 or TRBV6-3 and TRBJ1-2, with D uncertain. The CDR3 loop is CASSYSGRLGAGYTF. The CDR3 DNA is TGTGCCAGCAGTTACTCGGGCAGGCTCGGTGCCGGCTACACCTTC.